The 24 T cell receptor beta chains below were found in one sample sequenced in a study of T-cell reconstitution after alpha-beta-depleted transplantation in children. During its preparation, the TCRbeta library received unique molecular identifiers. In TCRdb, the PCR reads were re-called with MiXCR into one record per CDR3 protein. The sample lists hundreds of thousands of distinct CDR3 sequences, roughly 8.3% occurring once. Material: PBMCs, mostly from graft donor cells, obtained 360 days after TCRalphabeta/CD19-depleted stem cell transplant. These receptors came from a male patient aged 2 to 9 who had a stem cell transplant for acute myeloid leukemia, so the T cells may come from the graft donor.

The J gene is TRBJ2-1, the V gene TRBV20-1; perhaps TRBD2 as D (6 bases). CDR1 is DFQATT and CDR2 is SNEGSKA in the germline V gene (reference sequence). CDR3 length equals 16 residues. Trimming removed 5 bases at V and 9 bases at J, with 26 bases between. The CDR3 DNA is TGCAGTGCTTCGCCGATTTGGAGCAGCGGGTTTTTTGAGCAGTTCTTC. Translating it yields CSASPIWSSGFFEQFF.

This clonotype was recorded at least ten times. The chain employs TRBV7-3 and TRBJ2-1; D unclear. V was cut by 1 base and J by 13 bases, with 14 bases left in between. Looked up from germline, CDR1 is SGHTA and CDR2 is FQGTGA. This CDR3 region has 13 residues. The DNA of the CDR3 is TGTGCCAGCAGCTTAATTGCGGCTAGGAGCCAGTTCTTC. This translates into CASSLIAARSQFF.

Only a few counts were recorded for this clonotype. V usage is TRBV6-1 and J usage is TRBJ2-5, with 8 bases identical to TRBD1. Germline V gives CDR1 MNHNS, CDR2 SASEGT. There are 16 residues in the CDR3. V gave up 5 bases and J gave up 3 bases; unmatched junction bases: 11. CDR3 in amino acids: CASSPYRGSPEETQYF. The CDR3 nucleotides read TGTGCCAGCAGTCCCTACAGGGGGTCTCCCGAAGAGACCCAGTACTTC.

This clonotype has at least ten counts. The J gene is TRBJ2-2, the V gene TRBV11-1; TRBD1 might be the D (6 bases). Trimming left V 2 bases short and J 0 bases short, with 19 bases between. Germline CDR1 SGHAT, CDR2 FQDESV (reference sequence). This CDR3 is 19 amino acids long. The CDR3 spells CASSLKAPVGHTNTGELFF. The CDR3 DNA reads TGTGCCAGCAGCTTAAAGGCCCCCGTGGGACACACGAACACCGGGGAGCTGTTTTTT.

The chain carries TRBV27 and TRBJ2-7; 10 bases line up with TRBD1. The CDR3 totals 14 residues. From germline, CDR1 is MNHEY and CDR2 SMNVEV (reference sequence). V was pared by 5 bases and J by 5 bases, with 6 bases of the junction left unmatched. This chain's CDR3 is CASSQRDRGHEQYF. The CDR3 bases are TGTGCCAGCAGTCAAAGGGACAGGGGACACGAGCAGTACTTC.

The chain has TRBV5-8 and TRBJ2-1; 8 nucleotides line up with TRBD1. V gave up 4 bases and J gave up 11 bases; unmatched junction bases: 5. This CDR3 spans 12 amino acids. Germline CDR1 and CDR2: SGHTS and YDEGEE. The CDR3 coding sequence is TGTGCCAGCAGCCGGGCAGGGGGCCAGCAGTTCTTC. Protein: CASSRAGGQQFF.

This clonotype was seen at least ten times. CDR3 DNA sequence: TGTGCCAGCAGCTTAGCGCAGGGTATCACTGAAGCTTTCTTT. This encodes CASSLAQGITEAFF. The chain uses TRBV7-9 and TRBJ1-1, with D perhaps TRBD1 (5 bases). This CDR3 has 14 amino acids. Trimming stripped 0 bases from V and 4 bases from J, with 9 bases between. Germline loops: CDR1 SEHNR, CDR2 FQNEAQ (reference sequence).

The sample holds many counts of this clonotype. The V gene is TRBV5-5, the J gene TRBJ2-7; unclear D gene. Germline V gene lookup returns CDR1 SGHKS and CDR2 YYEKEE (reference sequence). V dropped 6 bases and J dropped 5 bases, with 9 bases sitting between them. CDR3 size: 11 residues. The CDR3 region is CASTRSDEQYF. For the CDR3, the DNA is TGTGCCAGCACAAGGTCGGACGAGCAGTACTTC.

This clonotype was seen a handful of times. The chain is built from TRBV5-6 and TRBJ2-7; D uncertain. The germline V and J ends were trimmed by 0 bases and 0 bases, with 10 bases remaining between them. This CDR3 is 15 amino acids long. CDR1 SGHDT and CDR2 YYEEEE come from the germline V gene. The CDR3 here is CASSLAGRYSYEQYF. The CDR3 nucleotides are TGTGCCAGCAGCTTGGCCGGCAGATACTCCTACGAGCAGTACTTC.

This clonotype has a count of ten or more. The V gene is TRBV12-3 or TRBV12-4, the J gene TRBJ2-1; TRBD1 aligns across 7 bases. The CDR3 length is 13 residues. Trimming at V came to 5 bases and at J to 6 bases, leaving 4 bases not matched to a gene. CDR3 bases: TGTGCCAGCAGTCTACGGGACAGCAATGAGCAGTTCTTC. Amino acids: CASSLRDSNEQFF.

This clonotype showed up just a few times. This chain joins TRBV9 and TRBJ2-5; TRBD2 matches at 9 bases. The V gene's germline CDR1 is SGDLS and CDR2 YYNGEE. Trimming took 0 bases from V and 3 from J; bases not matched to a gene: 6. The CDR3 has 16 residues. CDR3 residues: CASSVGASGIKETQYF. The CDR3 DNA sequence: TGTGCCAGCAGCGTAGGGGCTAGCGGGATAAAAGAGACCCAGTACTTC.

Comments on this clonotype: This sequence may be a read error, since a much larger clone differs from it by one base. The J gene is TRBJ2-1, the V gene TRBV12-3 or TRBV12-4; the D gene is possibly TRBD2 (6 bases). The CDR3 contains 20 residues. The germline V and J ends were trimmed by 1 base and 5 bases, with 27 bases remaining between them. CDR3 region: CASSLVVVWVWWEADNEQFF. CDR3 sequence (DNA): TGTGCCAGCAGTTTAGTAGTGGTTTGGGTTTGGTGGGAGGCAGACAATGAGCAGTTCTTC.

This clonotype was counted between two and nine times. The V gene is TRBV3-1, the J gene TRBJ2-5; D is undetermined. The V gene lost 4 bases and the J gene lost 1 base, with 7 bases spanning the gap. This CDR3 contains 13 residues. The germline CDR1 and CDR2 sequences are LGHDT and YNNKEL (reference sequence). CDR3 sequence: CASSRRSQETQYF. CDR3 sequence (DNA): TGTGCCAGCAGCCGTCGGAGCCAAGAGACCCAGTACTTC.

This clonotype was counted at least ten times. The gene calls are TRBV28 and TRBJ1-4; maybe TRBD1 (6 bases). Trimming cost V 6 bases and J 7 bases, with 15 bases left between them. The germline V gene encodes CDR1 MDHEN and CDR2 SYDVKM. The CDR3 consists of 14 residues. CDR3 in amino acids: CASREGDSGEKLFF. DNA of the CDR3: TGTGCCAGCAGGGAGGGGGATTCGGGTGAAAAACTGTTTTTT.

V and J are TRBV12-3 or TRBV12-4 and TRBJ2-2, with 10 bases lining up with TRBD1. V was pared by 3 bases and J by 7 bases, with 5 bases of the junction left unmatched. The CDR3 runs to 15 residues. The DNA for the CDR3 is TGTGCCAGCAGTTTCCGACAGGGGGCGAACGGGGAGCTGTTTTTT. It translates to CASSFRQGANGELFF.

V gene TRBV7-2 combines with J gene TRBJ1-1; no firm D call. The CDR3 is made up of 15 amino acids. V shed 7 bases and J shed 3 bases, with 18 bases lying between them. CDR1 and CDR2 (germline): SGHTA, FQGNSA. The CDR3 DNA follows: TGTGCCAGCACTTTTTCCGGGCTACGGGACACTGAAGCTTTCTTT. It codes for CASTFSGLRDTEAFF. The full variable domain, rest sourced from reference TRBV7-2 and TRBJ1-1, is GAGVSQSPSNKVTEKGKDVELRCDPISGHTALYWYRQSLGQGLEFLIYFQGNSAPDKSGLPSDRFSAERTGGSVSTLTIQRTQQEDSAVYLCASTFSGLRDTEAFFGQGTRLTVV.

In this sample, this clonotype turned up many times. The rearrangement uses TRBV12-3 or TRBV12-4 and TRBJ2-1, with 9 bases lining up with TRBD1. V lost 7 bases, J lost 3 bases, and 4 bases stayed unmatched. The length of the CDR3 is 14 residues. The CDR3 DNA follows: TGTGCCAGCACCAAGGACAGGGGCTACAATGAGCAGTTCTTC. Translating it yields CASTKDRGYNEQFF.

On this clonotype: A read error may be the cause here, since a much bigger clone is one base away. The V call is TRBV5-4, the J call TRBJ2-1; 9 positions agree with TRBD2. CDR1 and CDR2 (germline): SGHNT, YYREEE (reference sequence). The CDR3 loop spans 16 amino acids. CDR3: CVSSSQFSGSNNEQFF. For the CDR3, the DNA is TGTGTCAGCAGCTCCCAGTTTAGCGGGAGTAACAATGAGCAGTTCTTC.

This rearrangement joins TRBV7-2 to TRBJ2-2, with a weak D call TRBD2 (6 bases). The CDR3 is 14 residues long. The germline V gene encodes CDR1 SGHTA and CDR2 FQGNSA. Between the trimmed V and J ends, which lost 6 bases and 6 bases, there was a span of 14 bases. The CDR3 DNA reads TGTGCCAGCAGGGGAGTGGGGGGAGCCGGGGAGCTGTTTTTT. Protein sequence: CASRGVGGAGELFF.

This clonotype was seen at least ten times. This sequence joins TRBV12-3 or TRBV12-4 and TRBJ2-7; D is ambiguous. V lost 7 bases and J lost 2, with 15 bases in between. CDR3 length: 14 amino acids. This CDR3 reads CASTLGKETYEQYF. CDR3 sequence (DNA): TGTGCCAGCACCTTGGGTAAGGAAACCTACGAGCAGTACTTC.

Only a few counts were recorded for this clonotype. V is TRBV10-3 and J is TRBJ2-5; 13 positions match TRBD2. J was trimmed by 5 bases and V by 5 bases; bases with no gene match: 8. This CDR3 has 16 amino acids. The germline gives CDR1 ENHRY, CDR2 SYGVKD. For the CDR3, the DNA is TGTGCCATCAGTCCAGGACTAGCGGGAGTATACGAGACCCAGTACTTC. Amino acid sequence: CAISPGLAGVYETQYF.

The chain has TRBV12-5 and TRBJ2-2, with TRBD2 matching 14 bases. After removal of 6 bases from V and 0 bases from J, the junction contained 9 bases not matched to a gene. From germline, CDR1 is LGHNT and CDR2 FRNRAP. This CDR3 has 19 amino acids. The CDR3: CASGRRLAGGPTNTGELFF. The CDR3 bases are TGTGCTAGTGGCCGCCGACTAGCGGGAGGGCCGACGAACACCGGGGAGCTGTTTTTT. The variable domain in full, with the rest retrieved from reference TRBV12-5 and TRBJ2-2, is DARVTQTPRHKVTEMGQEVTMRCQPILGHNTVFWYRQTMMQGLELLAYFRNRAPLDDSGMPKDRFSAEMPDATLATLKIQPSEPRDSAVYFCASGRRLAGGPTNTGELFFGEGSRLTVL.

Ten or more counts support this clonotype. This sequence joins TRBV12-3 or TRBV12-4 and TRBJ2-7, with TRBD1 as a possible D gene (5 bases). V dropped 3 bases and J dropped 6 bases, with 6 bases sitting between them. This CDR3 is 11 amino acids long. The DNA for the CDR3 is TGTGCCAGCAGTTTCAGGGCCGAGCAGTACTTC. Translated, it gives CASSFRAEQYF.

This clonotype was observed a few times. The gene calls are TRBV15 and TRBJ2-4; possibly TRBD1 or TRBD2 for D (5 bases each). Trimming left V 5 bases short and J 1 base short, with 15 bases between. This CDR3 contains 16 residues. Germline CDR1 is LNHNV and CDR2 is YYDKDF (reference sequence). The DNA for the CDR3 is TGTGCCACCAGCCCGACAGCGGAGGAGGCCAAAAACATTCAGTACTTC. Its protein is CATSPTAEEAKNIQYF.